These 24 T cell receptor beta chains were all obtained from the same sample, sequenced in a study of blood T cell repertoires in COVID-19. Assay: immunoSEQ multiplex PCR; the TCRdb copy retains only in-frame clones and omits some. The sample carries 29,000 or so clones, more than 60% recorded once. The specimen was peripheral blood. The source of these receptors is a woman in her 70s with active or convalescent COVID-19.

CDR3 in DNA: TGCGCCAGCAGCTTGGGTAGTACGGGAGGGGAAGCTTTCTTT. The encoded protein is CASSLGSTGGEAFF. V usage is TRBV5-1 and J usage is TRBJ1-1; D is unclear. There are 14 residues in the CDR3. V was clipped by 0 bases and J by 8 bases, with 14 bases between them. Germline V gene lookup returns CDR1 SGHRS and CDR2 YFSETQ.

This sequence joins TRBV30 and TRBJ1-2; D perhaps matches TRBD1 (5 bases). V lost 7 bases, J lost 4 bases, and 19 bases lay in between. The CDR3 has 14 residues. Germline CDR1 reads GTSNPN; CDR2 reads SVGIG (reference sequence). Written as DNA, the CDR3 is TGTGCCTCCCACAGGCAGGAGTTGGGCTATGGCTACACCTTC. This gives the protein CASHRQELGYGYTF.

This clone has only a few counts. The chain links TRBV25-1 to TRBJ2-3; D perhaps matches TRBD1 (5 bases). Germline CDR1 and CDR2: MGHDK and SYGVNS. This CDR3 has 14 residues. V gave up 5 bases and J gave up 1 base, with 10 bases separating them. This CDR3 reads CASSQQARTDTQYF. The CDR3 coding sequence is TGTGCCAGCAGTCAACAGGCCCGCACAGATACGCAGTATTTT.

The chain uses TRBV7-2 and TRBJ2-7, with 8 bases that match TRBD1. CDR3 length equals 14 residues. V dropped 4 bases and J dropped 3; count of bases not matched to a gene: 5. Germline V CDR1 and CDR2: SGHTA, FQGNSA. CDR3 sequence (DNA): TGTGCCAGCAGCTCAAACAGGGGGGACTACGAGCAGTACTTC. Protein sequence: CASSSNRGDYEQYF.

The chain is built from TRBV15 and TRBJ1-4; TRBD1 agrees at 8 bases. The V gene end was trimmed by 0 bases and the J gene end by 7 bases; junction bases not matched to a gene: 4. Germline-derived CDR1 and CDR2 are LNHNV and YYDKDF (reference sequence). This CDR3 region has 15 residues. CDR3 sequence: CATSREGTGGEKLFF. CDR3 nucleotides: TGTGCCACCAGCAGAGAAGGGACAGGAGGTGAAAAACTGTTTTTT.

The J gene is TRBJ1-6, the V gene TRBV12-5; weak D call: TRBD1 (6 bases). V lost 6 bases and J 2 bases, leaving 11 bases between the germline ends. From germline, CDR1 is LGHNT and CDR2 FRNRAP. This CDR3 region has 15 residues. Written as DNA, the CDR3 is TGTGCTAGTGGGTCTCAGGGGCCCTATAATTCACCCCTCCACTTT. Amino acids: CASGSQGPYNSPLHF.

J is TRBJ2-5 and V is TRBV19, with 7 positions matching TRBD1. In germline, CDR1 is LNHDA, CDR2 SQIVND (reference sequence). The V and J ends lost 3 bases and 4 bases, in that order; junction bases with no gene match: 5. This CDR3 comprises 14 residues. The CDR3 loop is CASSISGTVETQYF. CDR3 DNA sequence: TGTGCCAGTAGTATCTCTGGGACAGTAGAGACCCAGTACTTC.

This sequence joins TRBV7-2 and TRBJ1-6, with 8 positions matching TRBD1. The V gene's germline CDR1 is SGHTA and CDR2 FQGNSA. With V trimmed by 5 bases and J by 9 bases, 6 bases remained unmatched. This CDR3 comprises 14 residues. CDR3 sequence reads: CASSRDRGGSPLHF. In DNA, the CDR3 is TGTGCCAGCAGCCGTGACAGGGGTGGTTCACCCCTCCACTTT.

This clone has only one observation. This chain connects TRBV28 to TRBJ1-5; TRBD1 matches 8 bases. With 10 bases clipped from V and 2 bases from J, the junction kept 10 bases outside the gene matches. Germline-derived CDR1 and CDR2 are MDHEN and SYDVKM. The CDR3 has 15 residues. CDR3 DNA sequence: TGTGCCACCCCCACAGGGGGTTTGGGCAATCAGCCCCAGCATTTT. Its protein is CATPTGGLGNQPQHF. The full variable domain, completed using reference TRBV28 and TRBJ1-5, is DVKVTQSSRYLVKRTGEKVFLECVQDMDHENMFWYRQDPGLGLRLIYFSYDVKMKEKGDIPEGYSVSREKKERFSLILESASTNQTSMYLCATPTGGLGNQPQHFGDGTRLSIL.

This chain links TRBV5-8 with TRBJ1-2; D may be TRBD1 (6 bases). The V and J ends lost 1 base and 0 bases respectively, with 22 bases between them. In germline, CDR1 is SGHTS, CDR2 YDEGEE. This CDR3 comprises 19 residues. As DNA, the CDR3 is TGTGCCAGCAGCTTGTTCCGTTTGGATTCTAGGGGGTCTAACTATGGCTACACCTTC. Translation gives CASSLFRLDSRGSNYGYTF.

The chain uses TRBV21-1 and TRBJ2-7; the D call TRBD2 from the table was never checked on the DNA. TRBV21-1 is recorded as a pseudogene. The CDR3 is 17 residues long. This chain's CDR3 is CASSAPSGTLSSYEQYF. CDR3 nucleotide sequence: TGTGCCAGCAGCGCACCCTCCGGGACTCTCTCCTCCTACGAGCAGTACTTC.

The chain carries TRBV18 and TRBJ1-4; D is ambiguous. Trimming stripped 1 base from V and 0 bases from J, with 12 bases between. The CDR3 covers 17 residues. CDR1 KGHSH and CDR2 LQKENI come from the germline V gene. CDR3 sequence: CASSPLINSATNEKLFF. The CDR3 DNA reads TGTGCCAGCTCACCACTAATAAACAGTGCAACTAATGAAAAACTGTTTTTT.

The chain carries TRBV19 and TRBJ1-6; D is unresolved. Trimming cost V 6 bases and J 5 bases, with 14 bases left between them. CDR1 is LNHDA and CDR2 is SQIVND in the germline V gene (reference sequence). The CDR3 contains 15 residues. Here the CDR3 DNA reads TGTGCCAGTAGGGAAGTGGGAGTCAATAATTCACCCCTCCACTTT. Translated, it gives CASREVGVNNSPLHF.

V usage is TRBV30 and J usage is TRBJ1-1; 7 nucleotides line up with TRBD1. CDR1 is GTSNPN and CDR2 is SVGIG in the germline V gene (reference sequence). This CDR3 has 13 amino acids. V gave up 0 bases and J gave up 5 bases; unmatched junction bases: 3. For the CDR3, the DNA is TGTGCCTGGAGTGTCCGGGACAGTACTGAAGCTTTCTTT. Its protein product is CAWSVRDSTEAFF. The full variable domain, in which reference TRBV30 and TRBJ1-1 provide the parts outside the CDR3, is SQTIHQWPATLVQPVGSPLSLECTVEGTSNPNLYWYRQAAGRGLQLLFYSVGIGQISSEVPQNLSASRPQDRQFILSSKKLLLSDSGFYLCAWSVRDSTEAFFGQGTRLTVV.

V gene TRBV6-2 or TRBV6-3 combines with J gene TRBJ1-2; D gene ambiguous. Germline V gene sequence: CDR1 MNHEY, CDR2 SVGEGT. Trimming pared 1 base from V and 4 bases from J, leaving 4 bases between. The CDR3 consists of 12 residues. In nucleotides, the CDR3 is TGTGCCAGCAGTTACTTAGCCTATGGCTACACCTTC. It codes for CASSYLAYGYTF.

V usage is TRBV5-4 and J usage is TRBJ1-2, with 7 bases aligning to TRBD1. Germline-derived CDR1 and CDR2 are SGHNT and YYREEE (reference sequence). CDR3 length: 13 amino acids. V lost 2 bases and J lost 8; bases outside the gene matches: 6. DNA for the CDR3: TGTGCCAGCAGCTTCGGACAGGAGGGCGGCTACACCTTC. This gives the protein CASSFGQEGGYTF.

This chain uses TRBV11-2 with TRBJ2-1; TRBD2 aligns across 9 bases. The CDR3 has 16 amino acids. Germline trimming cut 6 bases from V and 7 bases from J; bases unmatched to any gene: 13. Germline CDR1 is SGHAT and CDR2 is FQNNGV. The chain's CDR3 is CASRIAGVSRGNEQFF. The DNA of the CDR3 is TGTGCCAGCAGAATAGCGGGAGTTTCAAGAGGTAATGAGCAGTTCTTC.

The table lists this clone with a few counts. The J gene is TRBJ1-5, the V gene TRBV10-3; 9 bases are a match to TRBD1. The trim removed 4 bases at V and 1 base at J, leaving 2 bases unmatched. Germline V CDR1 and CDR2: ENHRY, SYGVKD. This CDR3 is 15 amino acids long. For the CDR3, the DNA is TGTGCCATCAGTGCTGACAGGGGGAGCAATCAGCCCCAGCATTTT. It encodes CAISADRGSNQPQHF.

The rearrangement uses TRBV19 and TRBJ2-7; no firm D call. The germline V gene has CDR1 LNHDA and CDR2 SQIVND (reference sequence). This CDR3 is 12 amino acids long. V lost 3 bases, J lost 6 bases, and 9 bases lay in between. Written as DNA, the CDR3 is TGTGCCAGTAGTATTTATCGGGTCGAGCAGTACTTC. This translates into CASSIYRVEQYF. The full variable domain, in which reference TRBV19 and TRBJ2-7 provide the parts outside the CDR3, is DGGITQSPKYLFRKEGQNVTLSCEQNLNHDAMYWYRQDPGQGLRLIYYSQIVNDFQKGDIAEGYSVSREKKESFPLTVTSAQKNPTAFYLCASSIYRVEQYFGPGTRLTVT.

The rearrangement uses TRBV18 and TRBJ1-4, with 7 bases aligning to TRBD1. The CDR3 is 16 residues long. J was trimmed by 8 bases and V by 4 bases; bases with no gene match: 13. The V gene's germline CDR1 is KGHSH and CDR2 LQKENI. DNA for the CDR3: TGTGCCAGCTCACTCACCTTACCGGGACAGAACGAAAAACTGTTTTTT. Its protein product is CASSLTLPGQNEKLFF.

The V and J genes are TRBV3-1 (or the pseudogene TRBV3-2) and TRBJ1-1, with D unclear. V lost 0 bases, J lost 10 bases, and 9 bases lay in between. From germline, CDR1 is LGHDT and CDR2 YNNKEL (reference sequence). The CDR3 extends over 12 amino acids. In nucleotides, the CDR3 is TGTGCCAGCAGCCAAGAGGCGGGAGTAGCTTTCTTT. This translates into CASSQEAGVAFF.

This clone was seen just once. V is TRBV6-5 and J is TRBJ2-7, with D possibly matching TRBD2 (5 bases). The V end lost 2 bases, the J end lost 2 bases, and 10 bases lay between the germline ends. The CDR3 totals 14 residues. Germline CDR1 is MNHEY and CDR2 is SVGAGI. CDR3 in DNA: TGTGCCAGCAGTTACGACCGGGAAGCCTACGAGCAGTACTTC. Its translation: CASSYDREAYEQYF.

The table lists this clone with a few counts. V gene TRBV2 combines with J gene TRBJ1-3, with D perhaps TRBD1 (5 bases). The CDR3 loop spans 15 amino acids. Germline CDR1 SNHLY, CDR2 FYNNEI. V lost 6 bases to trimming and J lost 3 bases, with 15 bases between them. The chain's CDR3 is CASRAGPQGGNTIYF. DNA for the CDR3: TGTGCCAGCAGAGCCGGGCCCCAGGGTGGAAACACCATATATTTT.

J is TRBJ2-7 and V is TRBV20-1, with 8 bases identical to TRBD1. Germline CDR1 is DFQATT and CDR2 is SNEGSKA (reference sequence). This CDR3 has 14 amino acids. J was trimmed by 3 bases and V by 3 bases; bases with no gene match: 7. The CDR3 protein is CSASPGQGGYEQYF. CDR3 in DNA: TGCAGTGCTAGTCCCGGACAGGGTGGCTACGAGCAGTACTTC.